This T cell receptor (beta chain) derives from a study of cytomegalovirus exposure and HLA in healthy donors (TCRdb year 2017). Study-level background: In an earlier analysis of 550 to 750 of the donors, less than 350 Gb of sequence data and 90 million to 120 million unique TCR beta sequences from about 190 million T cells were reported. Roughly 320 gigabases of sequencing data and roughly 81 million unique TCR sequences made up an early release that covered fewer than 650 HLA-typed donors. Of the 398 genotyped donors, roughly 80% were placed in the genetic ancestry cluster associated with self-reported Caucasian donors. The study aimed to test whether cataloging public T cell receptors could reveal signatures of past pathogen exposure. Using immunosequencing, the study profiled T cell repertoires from about 620 subjects and related those repertoires to cytomegalovirus serostatus. A separate validation cohort of over a hundred different subjects was used in addition to the 666-subject first cohort. To predict cytomegalovirus infection status, the study combined high-throughput TCR immunosequencing, statistical association of individual TCRs with disease status, and machine learning. In a later analysis, previously published TCR beta repertoires from some 640 donors were re-analyzed and high-resolution HLA genotyping was added so that TCR occurrence patterns could be studied. Rather than drawing on any new phenotypic data, the later analysis identified candidate immune exposures from TCR beta sequences and the way those sequences occurred across donors. An earlier analysis of some 500 of the donors applied high-throughput TCR beta sequencing to assess whether each TCR beta V gene segment acted as functional or pseudogenic. Alongside the repertoire data, information on donor age, sex, ethnicity and CMV serostatus was compiled. In a later genetic analysis, genome-wide SNP genotypes for about 60% of the 666 donors were used, and that subset was treated as a discovery cohort. Every repertoire in the discovery cohort had been generated on one and the same sequencing platform. Class I and class II HLA loci were covered by the typing at four-digit resolution. The number of donors typed differed by locus, with roughly 629-640 for A, B, C, DRB1 and DQB1, over 500 for DQA1, nearly 610 for DPA1, and over 400 for DPB1. Four or five DR-DQ haplotypes were handled as single units for association and clustering because linkage in the cohort was strong. On average, roughly 250,000 unique TCR beta nucleotide sequences were sequenced per donor among a few hundred genotyped donors of the cohort, with roughly 18% of those sequences being non-productive. The full study reports these points: Some IMGT-functional V segments, including TRBV6-2 and TRBV6-3, could not be distinguished by the 87-base-pair reads and were therefore excluded. In vitro tests confirmed that a few of the cytomegalovirus-associated TCR beta chains recognize cytomegalovirus antigens. Broadly in line with IMGT annotations, most TCR beta V segments showed up in productive rearrangements about 87% or about 30% of the time in an earlier analysis of 587 of the donors. V-gene and J-gene trimming of TCR beta chains was associated with a missense DCLRE1C variant in a later genetic analysis, and the association was replicated in an independent cohort. The cohort was sequenced for TCR beta chains only, and without alpha or paired-chain data the features that could be detected were limited. Compared with equally common non-associated chains, HLA-associated TCR beta chains in a later analysis were more clonally expanded and had lower generation probabilities. According to the authors, the approach could potentially be generalized to other disease states and immunological phenotypes. Sequencing depth was assumed to be roughly uniform across donors in the presence/absence analyses, though that assumption may not hold. According to a later genetic analysis, donors in an Asian-associated ancestry cluster had fewer N-insertions in productive TCRs than the approximately 700-donor mean. The sequencing pipeline was judged likely to have produced a cluster of highly shared sequence variants as a technical artifact. When HLA alleles, especially DR and DQ, strongly co-occurred, attributing TCR associations to individual alleles was difficult. Because counts were too low, seventeen rarely observed V segments, including chromosome 9 orphons, were excluded from the earlier analysis of several hundred of the donors. A later analysis found that TCR association rates varied across HLA loci, with DRB1 alleles showing the most associated TCRs and HLA-C alleles the fewest. Because HLA typing was missing for some donors at each locus, association tests included only the typed subset. Linkage disequilibrium might explain the correlated functional status among segregating V segments, but an unknown experimental factor could not be excluded. In both the original and validation cohorts, the classifier was reported to diagnose cytomegalovirus status with high specificity and sensitivity. For the cohort, immune exposure information was limited to CMV serostatus. A further reported finding was that TCR beta sequences accurately predicted the HLA-A and HLA-B alleles for most subjects in the first cohort. Several of the top co-occurrence clusters appeared to be linked to parvovirus B19, influenza, CMV and Epstein-Barr virus, according to a later analysis. A later analysis associated some 17,000 TCR beta sequences with specific HLA alleles at a false discovery rate of 0.05. A later analysis found that most CMV-associated TCR beta chains appeared HLA-restricted, with HLA associations seemingly driven largely by CMV exposure. While some public TCRs were present in many individuals, most TCR sequences turned up only very rarely across donors. A total of 150 or so TCR beta chains were listed by the study as associated with cytomegalovirus.

Libraries came from the immunoSEQ multiplex PCR assay. A mixture of 60 forward primers for TCR Vbeta segments and 13 reverse primers for TCR Jbeta segments was used in the multiplex PCR. A multiplex PCR assay on genomic DNA amplified the CDR3 region of rearranged TCR beta genes. On the Illumina HiSeq System, the amplified TCR beta libraries were sequenced as 87-base-pair reads. For the original study's pipeline: In a later analysis, around 80 million unique TCR beta chains were counted across the 650 to 700 repertoires, and roughly 10 million of these chains were shared by at least two donors. Raw reads were error-corrected and collapsed into unique sequences with a nearest-neighbor algorithm that merged closely related sequences to remove PCR and sequencing errors. CDR3 sequences were aligned to IMGT reference sequences to assign V, D and J gene segments. Each retained sequence needed at least a six-nucleotide match to both a V gene segment and a J gene segment. Rearrangements were called productive when the CDR3 lacked stop codons and stayed in frame with V and J; all others were non-productive. Following IMGT convention, CDR3 was defined as the stretch from the second conserved V-encoded cysteine to the conserved J-encoded phenylalanine. In an earlier analysis of 550 to 650 of the donors, sequences lacking an unambiguous match to a single V gene segment were excluded. In an earlier analysis of some 590 of the donors, a V segment was called functional when productive rearrangements were above 56.7%, and segregating when the standard deviation between donors exceeded 5%. To diagnose cytomegalovirus status from the catalog of TCR beta chain sequences, a statistical classification framework was built. V and J gene assignment, in a later analysis, came from comparing TCR nucleotide sequences with IMGT/GENE-DB human TR gene sequences. A later analysis assigned CDR3 sequences and most-parsimonious VDJ recombination scenarios with the TCRdist pipeline. A later analysis defined each TCR beta chain by its CDR3 amino acid sequence plus V-gene family, and excluded reads lacking a unique V-gene family. A later analysis removed 500 to 600 highly shared, low-generation-probability nucleotide sequences to deal with suspected cross-contamination and a sequencing artifact. In a later analysis, a clonal expansion index for each public chain was calculated from normalized within-repertoire ranks of inferred template counts. In a later analysis, generation probabilities were computed with a VDJ recombination model fitted to out-of-frame rearrangements, and the resulting probabilities were checked against IGoR. A later analysis scored TCR-TCR, TCR-HLA and TCR-CMV co-occurrence with hypergeometric tests, applying a repertoire-size bias correction to TCR pairs. In a later analysis, false discovery rates were estimated by permuting HLA or CMV assignments 20 times. In a later analysis, co-occurring TCRs were grouped using DBSCAN, and TCRdist sequence similarity was added for clustering within HLA-allele-positive subsets. Co-occurrence clustering excluded repertoires with fewer than 30,000 or more than 120,000 public chains, plus five with anomalous nucleotide sharing. The immuneACCESS repertoire file appears here via TCRdb, limited to in-frame rearrangements. These files lack a portion of the clones; in checked studies, under half of the deficit traces to unresolved V genes, and the cause of the others is not known. V and J calls and clone size are copied from that table; D and trimming were computed from the DNA. Present in this sample are approximately 95,000 clones, over 70% of which were seen just once. The ten most abundant clones make up around 9.9% of the sample.

Comment on this clone: This clone's antigen is unknown. No much larger clone is present one base from it, and per-base qualities are unavailable.

The cohort comprised some 730 healthy bone marrow donors. At the time of sampling, all cohort members were nominally healthy, though unrecorded immune exposures were likely present. The donor tested CMV seropositive, placing the donor among the approximately 290 seropositive members of the cohort. Each donor provided a peripheral blood sample, and peripheral blood mononuclear cells were used for TCR beta sequencing. Genomic DNA extraction from the blood cell samples was performed with the Qiagen DNeasy Blood Extraction Kit. After removal of 10 bases from V and 3 bases from J, the junction retains 5 bases not matched to a gene. Counted from cysteine to phenylalanine, this CDR3 has 12 amino acids. The sequence is cut down to CDR3 DNA, 36 bases in frame from base 1. In the germline V gene, CDR1 corresponds to MNHNS and CDR2 to SASEGT.

This chain is built from TRBV6-1 and TRBJ2-5; a stretch of 7 junction bases matches TRBD1. The TCR comes from a man in his late teens or twenties in good health and CMV-seropositive. What was sequenced was PBMCs. Here the CDR3 is given as CANSQGKETQYF. The DNA reads as follows: TGTGCCAACTCACAGGGGAAAGAGACCCAGTACTTC.